The 23 T cell receptor beta chains in this list originate from one sample, sequenced in a study of control samples from healthy donors and cancer patients. Sequenced by immunoSEQ multiplex PCR; TCRdb stores in-frame clones only, minus some. This table holds hundreds of thousands of clones, over 75% found once. Sequencing was performed on PBMCs. The receptors derive from a man aged 35 to 55 with head and neck cancer.

This clone was seen just once. Here the CDR3 reads CASSEARPLKFVSYEQYF. The CDR3 DNA sequence: TGTGCCAGCAGTGAAGCTAGGCCTCTCAAGTTCGTCTCCTACGAGCAGTACTTC. The J gene is TRBJ2-7, the V gene TRBV6-1; D unclear. V gave up 0 bases and J gave up 0 bases, with 18 bases separating them. This CDR3 is 18 amino acids long. The germline gives CDR1 MNHNS, CDR2 SASEGT.

This rearrangement joins TRBV24-1 to TRBJ2-3; 9 bases line up with TRBD1. CDR1 and CDR2 (germline): KGHDR, SFDVKD. CDR3 size: 15 residues. V trimming: 6 bases; J trimming: 5 bases; junction bases outside the gene matches: 8. The CDR3 DNA is TGTGCCACCAGTAAGGACAGGGGTTACGGAGATACGCAGTATTTT. This translates into CATSKDRGYGDTQYF.

The V and J genes are TRBV5-1 and TRBJ1-1, with 7 positions matching TRBD1. The CDR3 sequence is 14 residues long. With 1 base clipped from V and 5 bases from J, the junction kept 5 bases outside the gene matches. In germline, CDR1 is SGHRS, CDR2 YFSETQ. This CDR3 is CASSLPGGETEAFF. CDR3 DNA: TGCGCCAGCAGCTTGCCAGGGGGGGAGACTGAAGCTTTCTTT.

This clone was detected once. The gene calls are TRBV24-1 and TRBJ2-7; TRBD2 is a possible D gene (5 bases). Germline V CDR1 and CDR2: KGHDR, SFDVKD. V was pared by 3 bases and J by 4 bases, with 9 bases between. The CDR3 sequence is 13 residues long. This CDR3 reads CATSDERGYEQYF. The CDR3 DNA reads as TGTGCCACCAGTGATGAGAGAGGGTACGAGCAGTACTTC.

V is TRBV7-9 and J is TRBJ1-3, with TRBD1 as a possible D gene (6 bases). V was clipped by 1 base and J by 2 bases, with 12 bases between them. CDR3 length: 16 residues. The germline CDR1 and CDR2 sequences are SEHNR and FQNEAQ (reference sequence). The CDR3 spells CASSLVRGPTGNTIYF. The DNA of the CDR3 is TGTGCCAGCAGCTTAGTCCGGGGGCCTACTGGAAACACCATATATTTT.

The gene calls are TRBV7-3 and TRBJ1-2, with D possibly being TRBD1 (6 bases). The germline V gene has CDR1 SGHTA and CDR2 FQGTGA. There are 13 residues in the CDR3. Trimming pared 3 bases from V and 8 bases from J, leaving 13 bases between. CDR3 loop: CASSLAQGHGYTF. CDR3 sequence (DNA): TGTGCCAGCAGCTTGGCACAGGGTCACGGCTACACCTTC.

The sample holds one count of this clone. V usage is TRBV9 and J usage is TRBJ2-7; no clear D gene. The CDR3 runs 14 residues. Germline V gene lookup returns CDR1 SGDLS and CDR2 YYNGEE. Trimming took 0 bases from V and 2 from J, leaving 9 bases between them. The DNA for the CDR3 is TGTGCCAGCAGCGTAGAGGGTAGGGCCTACGAGCAGTACTTC. Its translation: CASSVEGRAYEQYF.

The gene calls are TRBV19 and TRBJ2-3, with 14 nucleotides matching TRBD2. The junction had 3 bases not matched to a gene; V was cut back by 4 bases and J by 3 bases. This CDR3 has 16 residues. Germline CDR1 reads LNHDA; CDR2 reads SQIVND (reference sequence). The CDR3 here is CASSTRTSGGTDTQYF. The CDR3 region has the DNA TGTGCCAGTAGTACCCGGACTAGCGGGGGGACAGATACGCAGTATTTT.

This clone showed up just once. Here the CDR3 DNA reads TGTGCCAGCACCATTAAAACTCCTCCACTAGCGGGAGGATGGGAGACCCAGTACTTC. Translation gives CASTIKTPPLAGGWETQYF. V gene TRBV27 combines with J gene TRBJ2-5; TRBD2 matches at 12 bases. The germline CDR1 and CDR2 sequences are MNHEY and SMNVEV (reference sequence). The V and J ends lost 7 bases and 5 bases, in that order; junction bases with no gene match: 20. The CDR3 runs 19 residues.

The genes are TRBV9 and TRBJ2-2, with D unresolved. Trimming pared 4 bases from V and 2 bases from J, leaving 15 bases between. The germline V gene has CDR1 SGDLS and CDR2 YYNGEE. This CDR3 spans 16 amino acids. CDR3 in amino acids: CASSPSPNLNTGELFF. CDR3 in DNA: TGTGCCAGCAGCCCCTCCCCTAACCTAAACACCGGGGAGCTGTTTTTT.

The chain is built from TRBV5-1 and TRBJ1-6; D is uncertain. Trimming stripped 4 bases from V and 4 bases from J, with 9 bases between. The germline gives CDR1 SGHRS, CDR2 YFSETQ. This CDR3 spans 14 amino acids. CDR3 in DNA: TGCGCCAGCAGCCAGCAGTTTTATAATTCACCCCTCCACTTT. Translation gives CASSQQFYNSPLHF.

V usage is TRBV7-6 and J usage is TRBJ2-3, with 9 bases matching TRBD2. Germline trimming cut 5 bases from V and 6 bases from J; bases unmatched to any gene: 15. This CDR3 has 17 residues. The germline CDR1 and CDR2 sequences are SGHVS and FNYEAQ. The CDR3 reads CASSPGLAGVGFDTQYF. CDR3 sequence (DNA): TGTGCCAGCAGCCCGGGACTAGCCGGCGTGGGTTTCGATACGCAGTATTTT.

This chain uses TRBV25-1 with TRBJ2-5, with 11 positions matching TRBD1. The CDR3 covers 17 residues. V shed 2 bases and J 4 bases; nucleotides not matched to a gene: 9. The V gene's germline CDR1 is MGHDK and CDR2 SYGVNS. CDR3 sequence reads: CASSERAGQGAGETQYF. The DNA of the CDR3 is TGTGCCAGCAGTGAACGGGCTGGACAGGGGGCCGGAGAGACCCAGTACTTC.

The chain carries TRBV27 and TRBJ1-6; unclear D gene. V gave up 4 bases and J gave up 3 bases, with 10 bases separating them. Germline lookup yields CDR1 MNHEY and CDR2 SMNVEV (reference sequence). CDR3 length: 15 residues. CDR3 in amino acids: CASSSYQIYNSPLHF. CDR3 sequence (DNA): TGTGCCAGCAGTTCGTACCAGATCTATAATTCACCCCTCCACTTT.

The chain carries TRBV5-1 and TRBJ2-7, with D perhaps TRBD2 (5 bases). Germline V gene data show CDR1 as SGHRS and CDR2 as YFSETQ. This CDR3 contains 16 residues. The V end was cut by 4 bases, the J end by 6 bases, with 23 bases between. CDR3: CASSPPIGNSPGEQYF. As DNA, the CDR3 is TGCGCCAGCAGCCCCCCCATCGGGAATTCACCTGGCGAGCAGTACTTC.

The chain carries TRBV19 and TRBJ1-1, with a possible D match to TRBD1 (6 bases). Trimming pared 2 bases from V and 1 base from J, leaving 11 bases between. CDR3 length: 15 residues. CDR1 is LNHDA and CDR2 is SQIVND in the germline V gene (reference sequence). CDR3 DNA: TGTGCCAGTAGTATAATAGTCAGGGGGAACACTGAAGCTTTCTTT. It yields the protein CASSIIVRGNTEAFF.

The V and J genes are TRBV19 and TRBJ2-2; 8 bases line up with TRBD2. The CDR3 spans 15 residues. Per the germline V gene, CDR1 is LNHDA and CDR2 is SQIVND (reference sequence). Trimming at V came to 1 base and at J to 6 bases, leaving 4 bases not matched to a gene. Written as DNA, the CDR3 is TGTGCCAGTAGTATAGCGGGGGGGGTCCCCGGGGAGCTGTTTTTT. The encoded protein is CASSIAGGVPGELFF.

The DNA for the CDR3 is TGTGCCAGCAGCTTAAGCGGGACGCCGAGCTCCTACAATGAGCAGTTCTTC. It specifies CASSLSGTPSSYNEQFF. This sequence joins TRBV7-2 and TRBJ2-1; 7 bases fit TRBD2. Germline lookup yields CDR1 SGHTA and CDR2 FQGNSA. Trimming took 2 bases from V and 0 from J; bases not matched to a gene: 7. CDR3 length: 17 amino acids.

Here the CDR3 reads CASKAASYEQYF. The CDR3 coding sequence is TGTGCCAGCAAAGCCGCCTCCTACGAGCAGTACTTC. The chain is built from TRBV6-5 and TRBJ2-7; D is unclear. Germline CDR1 is MNHEY and CDR2 is SVGAGI. The CDR3 is 12 residues long. Trimming left V 7 bases short and J 0 bases short, with 7 bases between.

The CDR3 region is CASSFMTGQRGYTF. The CDR3 coding sequence is TGTGCCAGCAGTTTTATGACGGGGCAGCGTGGCTACACCTTC. The chain employs TRBV28 and TRBJ1-2; tentative D call: TRBD1 (5 bases). The germline gives CDR1 MDHEN, CDR2 SYDVKM. This CDR3 is built from 14 residues. Trimming cost V 3 bases and J 7 bases, with 15 bases left between them.

The rearrangement uses TRBV6-4 and TRBJ2-5; 8 nucleotides match TRBD1. The CDR3 extends over 14 amino acids. Germline V gene data show CDR1 as MRHNA and CDR2 as SNTAGT. Germline trimming cut 5 bases from V and 2 bases from J; bases unmatched to any gene: 4. The CDR3 coding sequence is TGTGCCAGCAGTTCAGGGGGCAATCAAGAGACCCAGTACTTC. This sequence encodes CASSSGGNQETQYF.

V gene TRBV29-1 combines with J gene TRBJ1-1, with 9 bases aligning to TRBD1. V dropped 4 bases and J dropped 7; count of bases not matched to a gene: 10. Germline CDR1 reads SQVTM; CDR2 reads ANQGSEA. CDR3 size: 14 residues. Here the CDR3 DNA reads TGCAGCGTTGTGAGGGACAGGGTCTCTCTTGAAGCTTTCTTT. This codes for CSVVRDRVSLEAFF.

This chain connects TRBV7-9 to TRBJ1-5; a weak D match, TRBD1 (5 bases). The CDR3 has 15 amino acids. V was shortened by 5 bases and J by 8 bases, with 19 bases between the two germline ends. Germline V lookup: CDR1 SEHNR, CDR2 FQNEAQ (reference sequence). The CDR3 sequence: CASSPGSTLLEPQHF. The CDR3, as DNA: TGTGCCAGCAGCCCAGGGTCTACTTTGTTGGAGCCCCAGCATTTT. The variable domain in full, with the rest retrieved from reference TRBV7-9 and TRBJ1-5, is DTGVSQNPRHKITKRGQNVTFRCDPISEHNRLYWYRQTLGQGPEFLTYFQNEAQLEKSRLLSDRFSAERPKGSFSTLEIQRTEQGDSAMYLCASSPGSTLLEPQHFGDGTRLSIL.